These 21 T cell receptor beta chains were all obtained from the same sample, sequenced in a study of T cells in localized non-small cell lung cancer. Method: immunoSEQ multiplex PCR; TCRdb's copy keeps in-frame clones and lacks some. The sample holds some 15,000 clones, around 83% seen once. Sequences were derived from peripheral blood, sampled before any cancer treatment. These receptor sequences come from a female donor older than 55 with stage I squamous cell lung carcinoma.

V is TRBV28 and J is TRBJ1-1, with no clear D. The CDR3 is made up of 14 amino acids. Looked up from germline, CDR1 is MDHEN and CDR2 is SYDVKM. Trimming removed 5 bases at V and 7 bases at J, with 17 bases between. CDR3 residues: CASSHGELQLEAFF. The CDR3, as DNA: TGTGCCAGCAGTCATGGGGAATTGCAGCTTGAAGCTTTCTTT.

This clone occurred once. The rearrangement links TRBV19 to TRBJ2-1; no clear D. The germline CDR1 and CDR2 sequences are LNHDA and SQIVND (reference sequence). The CDR3 runs to 14 residues. Between the trimmed V and J ends, which lost 6 bases and 6 bases, there was a span of 15 bases. The CDR3 region is CASRSVDGVNEQFF. As DNA, the CDR3 is TGTGCCAGTAGGTCGGTGGATGGCGTCAATGAGCAGTTCTTC.

Only a few counts were recorded for this clone. The chain recombines TRBV27 with TRBJ1-4; D uncertain. V lost 2 bases to trimming and J lost 8 bases, with 9 bases between them. CDR1 and CDR2 from the germline V gene are MNHEY and SMNVEV (reference sequence). This CDR3 is 13 amino acids long. CDR3 nucleotides: TGTGCCAGCAGTTTAAGTCGGGAAGAAAAACTGTTTTTT. It translates to CASSLSREEKLFF. Combining the CDR3 with reference TRBV27 and TRBJ1-4 gives the whole variable domain EAQVTQNPRYLITVTGKKLTVTCSQNMNHEYMSWYRQDPGLGLRQIYYSMNVEVTDKGDVPEGYKVSRKEKRNFPLILESPSPNQTSLYFCASSLSREEKLFFGSGTQLSVL.

The CDR3 region has the DNA TGTGCCAGCAGCCAAGATGGGGGGGGCTCCTACAATGAGCAGTTCTTC. Residues: CASSQDGGGSYNEQFF. V and J are TRBV4-2 and TRBJ2-1, with TRBD2 matching 7 bases. In germline, CDR1 is LGHNA, CDR2 YNFKEQ. This CDR3 is 16 amino acids long. V dropped 0 bases and J dropped 0; count of bases not matched to a gene: 2.

The chain links TRBV11-3 to TRBJ2-1, with TRBD1 as a possible D gene (5 bases). The CDR3 totals 13 residues. The germline V and J ends were trimmed by 5 bases and 10 bases, with 15 bases remaining between them. Germline loops: CDR1 SGHNT, CDR2 YENEEA. CDR3: CASSRVGAKEQFF. The CDR3, as DNA: TGTGCCAGCAGCCGCGTAGGGGCCAAGGAGCAGTTCTTC.

The CDR3 bases are TGTGCCAGCAGCGGCCGGGACAGACCCAATAAAACAACGAGGACCGGGGAGCTGTTTTTT. This gives the protein CASSGRDRPNKTTRTGELFF. The chain employs TRBV21-1 and TRBJ2-2; no DNA check was done on the table's D call, TRBD1. TRBV21-1 is a pseudogene segment. The CDR3 is made up of 20 amino acids.

V usage is TRBV5-6 and J usage is TRBJ2-1, with D unclear. Deletions cut 4 bases from V and 8 bases from J, with 19 bases between. In germline, CDR1 is SGHDT, CDR2 YYEEEE. The CDR3 has 15 residues. CDR3 sequence (DNA): TGTGCCAGCAGCCACTTTGTATTATCCGGCGATGAGCAGTTCTTC. It translates to CASSHFVLSGDEQFF.

The chain joins TRBV19 to TRBJ2-5, with D unresolved. Trimming left V 3 bases short and J 7 bases short, with 15 bases between. CDR3 size: 14 residues. Germline assignment: CDR1 LNHDA and CDR2 SQIVND (reference sequence). CDR3 in DNA: TGTGCCAGTAGTATCACTGGCCTTTATTCGACCCAGTACTTC. As protein: CASSITGLYSTQYF.

This chain's CDR3 is CAWSVSGNTIYF. As DNA, the CDR3 is TGTGCCTGGAGTGTAAGTGGAAACACCATATATTTT. V is TRBV30 and J is TRBJ1-3; D unclear. Trimming pared 0 bases from V and 3 bases from J, leaving 3 bases between. This CDR3 spans 12 amino acids. The germline V gene has CDR1 GTSNPN and CDR2 SVGIG (reference sequence).

The table lists this clone with a few counts. The rearrangement uses TRBV9 and TRBJ1-1; D call uncertain. CDR1 and CDR2 (germline): SGDLS, YYNGEE. V gave up 2 bases and J gave up 1 base, with 6 bases separating them. This CDR3 region has 13 residues. In DNA form, the CDR3 reads TGTGCCAGCAGCGTTCACACGAACACTGAAGCTTTCTTT. Protein sequence: CASSVHTNTEAFF.

The rearrangement joins TRBV27 to TRBJ1-2, with TRBD1 as a possible D gene (5 bases). Germline V gene data show CDR1 as MNHEY and CDR2 as SMNVEV (reference sequence). V was shortened by 6 bases and J by 0 bases, with 17 bases between the two germline ends. CDR3 size: 16 residues. CDR3 in DNA: TGTGCCAGCAGGCACCTCTTTGGGGCAGCTAACTATGGCTACACCTTC. This sequence encodes CASRHLFGAANYGYTF.

V is TRBV25-1 and J is TRBJ1-5; TRBD1 matches 7 bases. There are 14 residues in the CDR3. V shed 3 bases and J 7 bases; nucleotides not matched to a gene: 6. Germline V gene sequence: CDR1 MGHDK, CDR2 SYGVNS. CDR3: CASSDLGQNQPQHF. CDR3 nucleotides: TGTGCCAGCAGTGATCTGGGACAGAACCAGCCCCAGCATTTT. Variable domain in full (rest from reference TRBV25-1 and TRBJ1-5): EADIYQTPRYLVIGTGKKITLECSQTMGHDKMYWYQQDPGMELHLIHYSYGVNSTEKGDLSSESTVSRIRTEHFPLTLESARPSHTSQYLCASSDLGQNQPQHFGDGTRLSIL.

The gene calls are TRBV5-1 and TRBJ1-1, with 9 nucleotides matching TRBD1. The CDR3 consists of 14 residues. The germline V gene has CDR1 SGHRS and CDR2 YFSETQ. The trim removed 4 bases at V and 6 bases at J, leaving 7 bases unmatched. The CDR3 DNA follows: TGCGCCAGCAGCCTGGACAGGGGTTGGTCTGAAGCTTTCTTT. Its protein product is CASSLDRGWSEAFF.

This chain connects TRBV27 to TRBJ2-1; TRBD2 matches 11 bases. CDR1 MNHEY and CDR2 SMNVEV come from the germline V gene (reference sequence). This CDR3 comprises 16 residues. V dropped 5 bases and J dropped 11; count of bases not matched to a gene: 14. CDR3 residues: CASSPPGLAAGGKQFF. The CDR3 nucleotides are TGTGCCAGCAGTCCCCCGGGACTAGCGGCGGGCGGGAAGCAGTTCTTC.

This clone was seen a single time. The chain has TRBV19 and TRBJ2-2; tentatively, D is TRBD2 (5 bases). CDR3 length: 14 residues. The germline V gene encodes CDR1 LNHDA and CDR2 SQIVND (reference sequence). Trimming cost V 3 bases and J 4 bases, with 9 bases left between them. The CDR3 sequence: CASSMRGSTGELFF. As DNA, the CDR3 is TGTGCCAGTAGTATGAGAGGGAGCACCGGGGAGCTGTTTTTT. Together with reference TRBV19 and TRBJ2-2, the CDR3 gives the full variable domain: DGGITQSPKYLFRKEGQNVTLSCEQNLNHDAMYWYRQDPGQGLRLIYYSQIVNDFQKGDIAEGYSVSREKKESFPLTVTSAQKNPTAFYLCASSMRGSTGELFFGEGSRLTVL.

The chain has TRBV13 and TRBJ2-5; 11 bases map to TRBD1. This CDR3 has 15 amino acids. Germline CDR1 and CDR2: PRHDT and FYEKMQ (reference sequence). The V segment lost 3 bases and the J segment 5 bases; nucleotides outside the gene matches: 5. DNA for the CDR3: TGTGCCAGCAGCTTCCGGGACAGGGGGAGCGAGACCCAGTACTTC. It encodes CASSFRDRGSETQYF.

The chain couples TRBV11-2 to TRBJ2-4; 9 bases agree with TRBD2. V was pared by 3 bases and J by 3 bases, with 3 bases of the junction left unmatched. The length of the CDR3 is 15 residues. The V gene's germline CDR1 is SGHAT and CDR2 FQNNGV. The CDR3 region is CASSLGLAGKNIQYF. CDR3 nucleotide sequence: TGTGCCAGCAGCTTGGGACTAGCAGGCAAAAACATTCAGTACTTC.

This chain connects TRBV5-6 to TRBJ2-7, with a possible D match to TRBD1 (5 bases). Germline lookup yields CDR1 SGHDT and CDR2 YYEEEE. V was pared by 1 base and J by 7 bases, with 12 bases between. The length of the CDR3 is 13 residues. This CDR3 reads CASSLSGLKEQYF. CDR3 coding DNA: TGTGCCAGCAGCTTGTCAGGGCTAAAGGAGCAGTACTTC.

This clone was seen once. The CDR3 protein is CASNSPPGAGGYTF. The CDR3 DNA reads TGTGCCAGCAATTCCCCACCGGGGGCGGGGGGCTACACCTTC. The rearrangement joins TRBV25-1 to TRBJ1-2, with D maybe TRBD1 (6 bases). V was shortened by 7 bases and J by 8 bases, with 20 bases between the two germline ends. Germline-derived CDR1 and CDR2 are MGHDK and SYGVNS. This CDR3 region has 14 residues.

This clone was seen more than once but under ten times. The rearrangement joins TRBV6-5 to TRBJ2-4; no clear D gene. This CDR3 contains 15 residues. Germline V gene sequence: CDR1 MNHEY, CDR2 SVGAGI. The ends were cut back, 2 bases at V and 4 bases at J, with 12 bases in the middle. The CDR3 DNA reads TGTGCCAGCAGTTACAATTCACCCCCAAAAAACATTCAGTACTTC. This translates into CASSYNSPPKNIQYF.

This clone has a single count. The genes are TRBV5-1 and TRBJ2-3; D is uncertain. Germline CDR1 reads SGHRS; CDR2 reads YFSETQ. The CDR3 has 15 amino acids. Trimming shortened V by 4 bases and J by 1 base, and 13 bases separated the two germline ends. The DNA for the CDR3 is TGCGCCAGCAGCCAAGGAGCCCTGGGCACAGATACGCAGTATTTT. Protein product: CASSQGALGTDTQYF. Full variable domain (remainder filled in from reference TRBV5-1 and TRBJ2-3): KAGVTQTPRYLIKTRGQQVTLSCSPISGHRSVSWYQQTPGQGLQFLFEYFSETQRNKGNFPGRFSGRQFSNSRSEMNVSTLELGDSALYLCASSQGALGTDTQYFGPGTRLTVL.